Listed here is a single T cell receptor (beta chain). The antigen it recognizes is unknown. Base quality data are lacking; no much larger clone is found one base away. Libraries were prepared through RACE. Sequenced on a NextSeq 500. Library preparation attached unique molecular identifiers to individual cDNA molecules for quantitative, reproducible TCR counting. Each blood RNA sample was used to sequence both TCR alpha and TCR beta chains. As for the authors' bioinformatics: Samples had a median of 95,638 TCRs, with a range from roughly 23,224 to 750,000. V, J and CDR3 annotation of the TCR reads was carried out using the Decombinator software suite. Every sample was subsampled to the same number of TCRs (28,000) for the PS versus PT1 abundance plots. Expanded TCRs were defined as absent before sensitization and observed at least eight times at the 2-week time point. Starting from the raw public reads, TCRdb applied fastp trimming at Q25, assembled clones with MiXCR and retained in-frame beta chains. Rows with a matching CDR3 protein are joined into one entry that keeps the most common DNA and genes. V and J calls and clone size were set by TCRdb, not the authors. The sample table lists some 70,000 distinct CDR3 sequences, about a tenth of them with a count of one. The ten largest clones represent 5% to 5.5% of the sample.

The data stem from a study of human T cells and chemical hapten exposure (dated by TCRdb to about 2021). With regard to the full study: For sensitization, 2% DPC in acetone was applied to a 2 cm by 2 cm area of upper inner arm skin. Patch testing was performed on the upper back with Finn chambers containing 0.01% DPC, and the patch tests were scored after 6 days according to International Contact Dermatitis Research Group standards. Throughout the study period of roughly 24 weeks, patients also received therapeutic DPC doses to the scalp every week. For TCR sequencing, blood came from 25 to 35 alopecia patients at anywhere from one to four time points (pre-sensitization, 2, 6 and 24 weeks). Patient blood was sampled pre-sensitization (week 0) and at 2, 6 and about 24 weeks after DPC sensitization. This study followed changes in the peripheral blood TCR repertoire in vivo during primary and secondary sensitization of alopecia patients to the hapten diphenylcyclopropenone (DPC). The mostly female patient cohort included alopecia areata with under or over 50% scalp involvement, alopecia totalis and alopecia universalis. Libraries were pooled for sequencing, and variation in per-sample TCR yields was attributed mainly to small differences in library volumes within the pool. General study outcomes and caveats: Alopecia, a presumed autoimmune disease, was present in all patients, so the immune response of the patients might differ from that of healthy individuals. Compared with pre-sensitization or healthy control sets, expanded TCRs formed significantly more large CDR3 similarity clusters, which is consistent with antigen-driven responses. After repeated subsampling, changes were observed in the strength of the expansion versus patch-test correlation and in the threshold at which the correlation became significant. The number of PT1 expanded TCRs positively correlated with patch test score, significant at thresholds 8, 16 and 32 but not 4. DPC sensitization did not change the number of TCRs with a frequency above 1 in 1000, and there was no evidence of changes in global repertoire structure.

Taken with the paper, the label for time point translates to: pre-sensitization, week 0. The treatment or condition label on this specimen signifies: therapeutic diphenylcyclopropenone sensitization with weekly scalp DPC. Blood at each patch-test visit was drawn before the patch test was applied. Patients were eligible if aged 18 to 70, diagnosed with alopecia and judged suitable for DPC therapy, and pregnant patients were excluded. Total RNA was isolated from unfractionated whole blood collected in Tempus Blood RNA tubes. CDR1 is given as SGHAT and CDR2 as FQNNGV, both from the germline V gene. Spanning cysteine to phenylalanine, the CDR3 consists of 12 amino acids. Only CDR3 DNA remains: 36 bases, in frame from the first base. Relative to germline, V is 2 bases shorter and J is 7 bases shorter, with 6 bases between their ends.

This TCR came from a woman in her forties or fifties with alopecia areata. Some clones in this sample may be carry-over from other donors' samples. The sequence is built from TRBV11-2 and TRBJ2-1, with the D gene call left open. Sequenced here: whole blood, sampled in connection with sensitization to the hapten diphenylcyclopropenone (DPC). The CDR3 sequence is CASSLTINEQFF. In nucleotides, the sequence is TGTGCCAGCAGCTTAACGATAAATGAGCAGTTCTTC.